The clone carrying this T cell receptor (beta chain) was recorded many times. The antigen is unknown. CDR1 SEHNR and CDR2 FQNEAQ come from the germline V gene (reference sequence). V was clipped by 5 bases and J by 3 bases, with 16 bases between them. The CDR3 is made up of 16 amino acids. The TCR library protocol attached unique molecular identifiers to the individual cDNA molecules. TCRdb called the 5' RACE reads again in MiXCR, with one record for every CDR3 protein. The sample shows 100,000 to 150,000 distinct CDR3 sequences, 14% to 15% of them seen only once. This specimen comes from a study of early T cells in non-severe SARS-CoV-2 infection. Study overall: With bulk RNA from unsorted whole blood as input, sequencing yielded unpaired chains. Overall study findings and caveats: Matching with VDJdb favored anti-spike CD8 responses (missing private and CD4 specificities).

This clonotype was sampled from an adult who was a healthcare worker with PCR-confirmed SARS-CoV-2 infection or an uninfected control (not recorded which). Sequencing used whole blood. The chain is built from TRBV7-9 and TRBJ2-2, with D tentatively TRBD1 (6 bases). The CDR3: CASSTPLGADTGELFF. CDR3 coding DNA: TGTGCCAGCAGCACCCCTTTGGGGGCGGACACCGGGGAGCTGTTTTTT.